The 12 T cell receptor beta chains in this list originate from one sample, sequenced in a study of blood T cell repertoires in COVID-19. The data were produced by immunoSEQ multiplex PCR, yet TCRdb's version contains in-frame clones alone and is incomplete. The table lists about 180,000 clones, around 88% of them singletons. Sequenced input: peripheral blood. These receptors were taken from a woman between 25 and 40 years old with acute or convalescent COVID-19.

V usage is TRBV5-1 and J usage is TRBJ2-2; maybe TRBD1 (6 bases). Trimming removed 2 bases from V and 7 bases from J, with 15 bases in between. Germline values: CDR1 SGHRS, CDR2 YFSETQ. This CDR3 is 15 amino acids long. The CDR3 protein is CASSLARGSDGELFF. The CDR3 nucleotides read TGCGCCAGCAGCTTAGCCAGGGGCTCGGACGGGGAGCTGTTTTTT.

V usage is TRBV6-4 and J usage is TRBJ2-7; TRBD2 aligns across 8 bases. The CDR3 runs to 18 residues. CDR1 is MRHNA, CDR2 SNTAGT, per germline. V shed 3 bases, J shed 4 bases, and the junction held 17 bases outside the gene matches. The CDR3 sequence is CASSELGAGLAGLYEQYF. The CDR3 DNA reads as TGTGCCAGCAGTGAGTTGGGGGCGGGGCTAGCGGGTCTTTACGAGCAGTACTTC.

J is TRBJ2-1 and V is TRBV9; maybe TRBD1 (5 bases). The CDR3 is made up of 14 amino acids. Germline values: CDR1 SGDLS, CDR2 YYNGEE. The V and J ends lost 0 bases and 8 bases respectively, with 12 bases between them. The CDR3 coding sequence is TGTGCCAGCAGCGTAGCGTCAGGGTGGGATGAGCAGTTCTTC. Translated: CASSVASGWDEQFF.

The V call is TRBV27, the J call TRBJ1-5, with D unclear. Germline V CDR1 and CDR2: MNHEY, SMNVEV (reference sequence). The CDR3 contains 15 residues. V gave up 1 base and J gave up 4 bases, with 11 bases separating them. The chain's CDR3 is CASSLWARGNQPQHF. The CDR3, as DNA: TGTGCCAGCAGTTTATGGGCACGGGGAAATCAGCCCCAGCATTTT.

The rearrangement uses TRBV28 and TRBJ1-1, with 7 bases that match TRBD1. The CDR3 is 13 residues long. V dropped 10 bases and J dropped 3; count of bases not matched to a gene: 8. In germline, CDR1 is MDHEN, CDR2 SYDVKM. CDR3 coding DNA: TGTGCCACATTGGACAGGCGCGACACTGAAGCTTTCTTT. It specifies CATLDRRDTEAFF.

The V and J genes are TRBV24-1 and TRBJ2-7; perhaps TRBD1 as D (6 bases). Germline V gene lookup returns CDR1 KGHDR and CDR2 SFDVKD. There are 14 residues in the CDR3. V lost 4 bases and J lost 5, with 14 bases in between. The CDR3 region has the DNA TGTGCCACCAGTGAGGCAGGGGAGTATAACGAGCAGTACTTC. Encoded protein: CATSEAGEYNEQYF.

The CDR3 loop reads CASTQSGSEQFF. For the CDR3, the DNA is TGTGCCAGTACACAGAGTGGGAGTGAGCAGTTCTTC. The V call is TRBV19, the J call TRBJ2-1; possible D gene TRBD2, 5 bases. Per germline, CDR1 LNHDA and CDR2 SQIVND (reference sequence). The CDR3 extends over 12 amino acids. V was cut by 7 bases and J by 9 bases, with 13 bases left in between.

DNA of the CDR3: TGCGCCAGCAGCTTGGACGGGAGCCTTGGCAATGAGCAGTTCTTC. This codes for CASSLDGSLGNEQFF. The rearrangement joins TRBV5-1 to TRBJ2-1; D is perhaps TRBD2 (6 bases). The CDR3 is 15 residues long. Trimming removed 0 bases at V and 6 bases at J, with 13 bases between. Germline V gene lookup returns CDR1 SGHRS and CDR2 YFSETQ. Combining the CDR3 with reference TRBV5-1 and TRBJ2-1 gives the whole variable domain KAGVTQTPRYLIKTRGQQVTLSCSPISGHRSVSWYQQTPGQGLQFLFEYFSETQRNKGNFPGRFSGRQFSNSRSEMNVSTLELGDSALYLCASSLDGSLGNEQFFGPGTRLTVL.

The V call is TRBV2, the J call TRBJ2-1; perhaps TRBD2 as D (6 bases). The CDR3 has 13 amino acids. The germline CDR1 and CDR2 sequences are SNHLY and FYNNEI. V was clipped by 7 bases and J by 5 bases, with 12 bases between them. The CDR3 is CASTREYHNEQFF. The CDR3 DNA reads TGTGCCAGCACCCGGGAGTATCACAATGAGCAGTTCTTC.

The chain combines TRBV27 with TRBJ2-5; D uncertain. Trimming left V 2 bases short and J 5 bases short, with 12 bases between. This CDR3 is 14 amino acids long. The germline V gene has CDR1 MNHEY and CDR2 SMNVEV (reference sequence). CDR3 nucleotides: TGTGCCAGCAGTTTAATACCGGGTCGGGAGACCCAGTACTTC. As protein: CASSLIPGRETQYF.

The chain combines TRBV7-9 with TRBJ1-4; 8 bases map to TRBD1. This CDR3 comprises 14 residues. The V segment lost 5 bases and the J segment 7 bases; nucleotides outside the gene matches: 6. Germline CDR1 reads SEHNR; CDR2 reads FQNEAQ (reference sequence). The CDR3 nucleotides are TGTGCCAGCAGCAACTCAGGGGGCGGTGAAAAACTGTTTTTT. It yields the protein CASSNSGGGEKLFF.

This chain uses TRBV19 with TRBJ1-2, with D perhaps TRBD1 (6 bases). The CDR3 has 15 amino acids. Per germline, CDR1 LNHDA and CDR2 SQIVND (reference sequence). The V and J ends lost 6 bases and 7 bases respectively, with 21 bases between them. The CDR3 is CASSEGVWRRTGYTF. DNA of the CDR3: TGTGCCAGTAGCGAGGGGGTCTGGAGGCGGACTGGCTACACCTTC. The full variable domain, its missing parts supplied by reference TRBV19 and TRBJ1-2, is DGGITQSPKYLFRKEGQNVTLSCEQNLNHDAMYWYRQDPGQGLRLIYYSQIVNDFQKGDIAEGYSVSREKKESFPLTVTSAQKNPTAFYLCASSEGVWRRTGYTFGSGTRLTVV.